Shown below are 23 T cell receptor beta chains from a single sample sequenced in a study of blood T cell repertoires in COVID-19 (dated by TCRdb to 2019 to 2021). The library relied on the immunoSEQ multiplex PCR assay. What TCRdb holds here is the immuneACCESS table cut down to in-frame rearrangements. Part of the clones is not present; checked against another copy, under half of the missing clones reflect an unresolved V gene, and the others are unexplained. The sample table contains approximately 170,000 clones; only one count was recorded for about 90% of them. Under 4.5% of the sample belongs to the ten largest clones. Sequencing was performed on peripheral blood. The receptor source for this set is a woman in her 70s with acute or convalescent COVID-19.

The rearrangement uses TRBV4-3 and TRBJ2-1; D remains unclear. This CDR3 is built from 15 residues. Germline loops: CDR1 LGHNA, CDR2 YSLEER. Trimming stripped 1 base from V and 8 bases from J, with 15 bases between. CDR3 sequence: CASSQGWLTADEQFF. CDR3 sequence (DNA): TGCGCCAGCAGCCAAGGGTGGCTAACGGCGGATGAGCAGTTCTTC.

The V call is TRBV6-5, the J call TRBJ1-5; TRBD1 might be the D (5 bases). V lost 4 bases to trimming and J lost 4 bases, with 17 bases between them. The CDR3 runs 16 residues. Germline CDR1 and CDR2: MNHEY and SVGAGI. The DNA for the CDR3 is TGTGCCAGCAGTTTTCTGGGAGGGCAGGGAAATCAGCCCCAGCATTTT. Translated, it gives CASSFLGGQGNQPQHF.

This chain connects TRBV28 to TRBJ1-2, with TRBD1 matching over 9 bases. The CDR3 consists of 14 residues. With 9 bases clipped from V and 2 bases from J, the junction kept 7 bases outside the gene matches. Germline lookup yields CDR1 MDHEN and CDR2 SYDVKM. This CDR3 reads CASKTGGANYGYTF. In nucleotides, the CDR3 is TGTGCCAGTAAGACAGGGGGGGCCAACTATGGCTACACCTTC.

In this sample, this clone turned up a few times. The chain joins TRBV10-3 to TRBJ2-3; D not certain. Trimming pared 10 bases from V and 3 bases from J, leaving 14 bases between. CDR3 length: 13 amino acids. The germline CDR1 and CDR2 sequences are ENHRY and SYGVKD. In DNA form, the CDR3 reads TGTGCCACCGCTCTAGAGTTGACAGATACGCAGTATTTT. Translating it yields CATALELTDTQYF.

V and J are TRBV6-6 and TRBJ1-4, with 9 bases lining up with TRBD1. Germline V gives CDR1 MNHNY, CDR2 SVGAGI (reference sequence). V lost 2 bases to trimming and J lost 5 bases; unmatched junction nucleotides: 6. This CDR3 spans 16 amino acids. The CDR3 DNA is TGTGCCAGCAGTTACGGCGACAGGGGGAGCAATGAAAAACTGTTTTTT. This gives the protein CASSYGDRGSNEKLFF.

CDR3 residues: CASSPRSLAGAPDTQYF. CDR3 nucleotide sequence: TGTGCCAGCTCACCAAGGTCCCTAGCGGGAGCCCCAGATACGCAGTATTTT. The V gene is TRBV18, the J gene TRBJ2-3, with 10 bases fitting TRBD2. Germline trimming cut 2 bases from V and 4 bases from J; bases unmatched to any gene: 9. The CDR3 spans 17 residues. CDR1 and CDR2 from the germline V gene are KGHSH and LQKENI.

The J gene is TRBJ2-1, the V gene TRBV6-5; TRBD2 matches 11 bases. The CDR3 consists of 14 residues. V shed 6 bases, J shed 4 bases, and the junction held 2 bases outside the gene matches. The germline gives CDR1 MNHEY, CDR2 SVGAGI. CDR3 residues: CASSRTSGYNEQFF. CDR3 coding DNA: TGTGCCAGCAGCCGGACTAGCGGGTACAATGAGCAGTTCTTC.

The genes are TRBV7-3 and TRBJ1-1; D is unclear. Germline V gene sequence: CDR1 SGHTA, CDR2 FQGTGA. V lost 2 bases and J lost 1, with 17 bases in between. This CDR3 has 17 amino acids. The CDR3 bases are TGTGCCAGCAGCTTATGGCCTATCGACACCCAGAACACTGAAGCTTTCTTT. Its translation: CASSLWPIDTQNTEAFF.

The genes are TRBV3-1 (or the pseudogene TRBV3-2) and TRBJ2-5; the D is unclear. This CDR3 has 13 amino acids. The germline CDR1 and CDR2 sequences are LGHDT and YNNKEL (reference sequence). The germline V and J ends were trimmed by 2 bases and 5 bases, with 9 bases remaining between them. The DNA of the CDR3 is TGTGCCAGCAGCCAAAGTTTCGGGGAGACCCAGTACTTC. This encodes CASSQSFGETQYF.

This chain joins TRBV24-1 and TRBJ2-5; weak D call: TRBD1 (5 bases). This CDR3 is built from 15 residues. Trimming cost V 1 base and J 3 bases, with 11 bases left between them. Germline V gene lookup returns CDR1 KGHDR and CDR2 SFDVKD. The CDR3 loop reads CATSDFRGAKETQYF. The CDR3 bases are TGTGCCACCAGTGATTTTCGTGGGGCTAAAGAGACCCAGTACTTC.

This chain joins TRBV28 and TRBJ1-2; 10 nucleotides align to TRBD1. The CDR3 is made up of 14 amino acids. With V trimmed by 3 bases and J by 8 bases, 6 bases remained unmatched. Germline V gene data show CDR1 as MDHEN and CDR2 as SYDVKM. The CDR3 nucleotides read TGTGCCAGCAGTTTGGGCGGGACAGGGGACGGCTACACCTTC. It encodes CASSLGGTGDGYTF.

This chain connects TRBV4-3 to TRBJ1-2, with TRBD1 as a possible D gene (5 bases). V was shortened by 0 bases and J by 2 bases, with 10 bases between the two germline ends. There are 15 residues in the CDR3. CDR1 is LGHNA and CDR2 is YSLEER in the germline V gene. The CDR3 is CASSQDFRGNYGYTF. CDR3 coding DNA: TGCGCCAGCAGCCAAGATTTCCGGGGGAACTATGGCTACACCTTC.

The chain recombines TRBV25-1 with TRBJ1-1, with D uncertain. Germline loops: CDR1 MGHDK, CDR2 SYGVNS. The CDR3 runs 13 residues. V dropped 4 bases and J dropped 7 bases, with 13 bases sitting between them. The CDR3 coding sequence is TGTGCCAGCAGTGTTAATCTGGTCGGTGAAGCTTTCTTT. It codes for CASSVNLVGEAFF.

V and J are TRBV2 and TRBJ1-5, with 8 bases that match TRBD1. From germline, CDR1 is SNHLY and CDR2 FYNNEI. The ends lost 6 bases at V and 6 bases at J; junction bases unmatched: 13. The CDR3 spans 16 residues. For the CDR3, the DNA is TGTGCCAGCAGCCCGAGTCAGGGGGCGTCTTTTCAGCCCCAGCATTTT. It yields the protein CASSPSQGASFQPQHF.

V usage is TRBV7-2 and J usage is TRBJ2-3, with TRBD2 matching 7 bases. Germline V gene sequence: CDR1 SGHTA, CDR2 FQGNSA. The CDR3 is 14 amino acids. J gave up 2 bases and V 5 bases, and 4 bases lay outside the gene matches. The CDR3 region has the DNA TGTGCCAGCAGCCCCAGCGGGACCACAGATACGCAGTATTTT. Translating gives CASSPSGTTDTQYF. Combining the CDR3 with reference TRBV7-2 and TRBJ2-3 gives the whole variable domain GAGVSQSPSNKVTEKGKDVELRCDPISGHTALYWYRQSLGQGLEFLIYFQGNSAPDKSGLPSDRFSAERTGGSVSTLTIQRTQQEDSAVYLCASSPSGTTDTQYFGPGTRLTVL.

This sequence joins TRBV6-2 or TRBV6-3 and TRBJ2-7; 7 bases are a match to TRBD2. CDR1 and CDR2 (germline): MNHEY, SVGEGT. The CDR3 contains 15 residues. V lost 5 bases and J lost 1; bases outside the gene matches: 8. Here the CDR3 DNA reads TGTGCCAGCAGTCCCCTAAGCGGGGCTTCCTACGAGCAGTACTTC. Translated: CASSPLSGASYEQYF.

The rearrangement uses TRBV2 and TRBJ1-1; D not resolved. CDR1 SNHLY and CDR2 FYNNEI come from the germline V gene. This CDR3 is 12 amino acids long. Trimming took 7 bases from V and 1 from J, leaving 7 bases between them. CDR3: CASTYRNTEAFF. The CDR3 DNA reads TGTGCCAGCACTTACAGGAACACTGAAGCTTTCTTT.

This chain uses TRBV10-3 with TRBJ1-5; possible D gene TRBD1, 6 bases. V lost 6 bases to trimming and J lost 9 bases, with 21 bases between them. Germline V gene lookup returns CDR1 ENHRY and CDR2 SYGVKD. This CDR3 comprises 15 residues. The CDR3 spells CAISADSKRGRPQHF. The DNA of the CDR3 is TGTGCCATCAGCGCGGACAGTAAGAGGGGTCGGCCCCAGCATTTT.

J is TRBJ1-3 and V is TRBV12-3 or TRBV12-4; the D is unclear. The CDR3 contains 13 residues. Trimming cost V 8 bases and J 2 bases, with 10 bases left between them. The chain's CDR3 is CASLLTTGNTIYF. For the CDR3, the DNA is TGTGCCAGCCTACTTACTACTGGAAACACCATATATTTT.

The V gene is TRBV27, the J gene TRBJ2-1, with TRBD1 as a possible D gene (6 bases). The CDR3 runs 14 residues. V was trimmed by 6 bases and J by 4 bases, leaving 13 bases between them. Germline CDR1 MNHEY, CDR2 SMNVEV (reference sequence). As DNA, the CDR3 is TGTGCCAGCAGGCGACAGGAGTTTTACAATGAGCAGTTCTTC. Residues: CASRRQEFYNEQFF.

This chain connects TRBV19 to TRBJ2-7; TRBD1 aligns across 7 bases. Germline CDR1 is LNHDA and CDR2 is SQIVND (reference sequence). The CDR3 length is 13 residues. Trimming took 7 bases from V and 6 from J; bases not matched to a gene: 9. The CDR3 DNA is TGTGCCAGTAAGGGACAGACAATTAGCGAGCAGTACTTC. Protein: CASKGQTISEQYF.

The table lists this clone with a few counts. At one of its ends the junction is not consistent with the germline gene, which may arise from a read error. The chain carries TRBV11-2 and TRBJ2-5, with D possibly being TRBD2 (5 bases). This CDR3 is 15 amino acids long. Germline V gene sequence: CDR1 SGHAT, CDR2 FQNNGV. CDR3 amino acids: CASSLGRVGQGTQYF. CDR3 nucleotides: TGTGCCAGCAGCTTAGGGCGGGTAGGCCAAGGGACCCAGTACTTC.

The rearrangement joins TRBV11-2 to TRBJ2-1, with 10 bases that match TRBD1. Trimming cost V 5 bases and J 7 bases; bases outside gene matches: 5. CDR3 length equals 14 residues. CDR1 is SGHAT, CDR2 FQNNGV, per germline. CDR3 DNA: TGTGCCAGCAGCCCCGGGACAGGGGTGAATGAGCAGTTCTTC. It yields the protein CASSPGTGVNEQFF.